The sequence of this T cell receptor beta chain was determined in a study of read filtering for tumor transcriptome and immune sequencing. Turning to the study itself: Mean patient age was roughly 66 years, range roughly 40 to 85; 17 male, more than 11 female. By R-ISS, stages I, II and III held approximately 8, 17 and 7 patients.

Per the germline V gene, CDR1 is SGDLS and CDR2 is YYNGEE. The CDR3 is 16 residues long. Between the trimmed V and J ends, which lost 3 bases and 5 bases, there was a span of 20 bases. Notes on this clonotype: The target antigen is unknown.

This library used around 400 ng RNA and molecular barcoded adaptors spanning alpha/delta and beta/gamma chains. TCRdb ran MiXCR on the reads and lists one entry per CDR3 protein. This sample yields tens of thousands of distinct CDR3 sequences, of which about 20% are seen a single time; about 18% belongs to the top ten. Every patient had bone marrow sampled while the disease was active. Study observations and caveats: This fraction held mixed bone marrow immune cells after CD138-negative sorting.

The specimen was a population of CD138-negative cells sorted from bone marrow. The rearrangement joins TRBV9 to TRBJ2-5; D possibly corresponds to TRBD2 (6 bases). The TCR sequence derives from a donor at least 40 years old with multiple myeloma. This chain's CDR3 is CASSAHPSGSSETQYF. The DNA of the CDR3 is TGTGCCAGCAGCGCCCATCCGTCCGGGAGCTCGGAGACCCAGTACTTC.